This entry lists 23 T cell receptor beta chains sequenced from one sample in a study of T cell responses to AZD1222 COVID-19 vaccine. The data were produced by immunoSEQ multiplex PCR, yet TCRdb's version contains in-frame clones alone and is incomplete. The table lists 160,000 or so clones, 90% to 95% of them singletons, with about 4% in the top ten. The specimen was peripheral blood, collected on day 0 of MenACWY control vaccination. The receptors here all came from an adult in good health.

This chain joins TRBV3-1 (or the pseudogene TRBV3-2) and TRBJ1-1; TRBD1 matches at 7 bases. The germline V gene has CDR1 LGHDT and CDR2 YNNKEL (reference sequence). V dropped 5 bases and J dropped 0; count of bases not matched to a gene: 6. The CDR3 is 15 residues long. CDR3 region: CASSISGQMNTEAFF. DNA of the CDR3: TGTGCCAGCAGCATCTCGGGACAGATGAACACTGAAGCTTTCTTT.

V and J are TRBV15 and TRBJ2-1; D is possibly TRBD1 (8 bases). CDR1 is LNHNV and CDR2 is YYDKDF in the germline V gene (reference sequence). The CDR3 loop spans 16 amino acids. V was pared by 5 bases and J by 11 bases, with 25 bases between. In DNA form, the CDR3 reads TGTGCCACCAGCGTATCAGACAGGGGAGGGGGCCTGAAGCAGTTCTTC. Amino acids: CATSVSDRGGGLKQFF.

V gene TRBV7-2 combines with J gene TRBJ2-7; 11 nucleotides match TRBD2. J lost 2 bases, V lost 5 bases, and 5 bases had no gene match. The CDR3 runs 15 residues. Germline-derived CDR1 and CDR2 are SGHTA and FQGNSA. CDR3 bases: TGTGCCAGCAGCACCACTAGCGGGAGCGCCTACGAGCAGTACTTC. It translates to CASSTTSGSAYEQYF. Filled out from reference TRBV7-2 and TRBJ2-7, the complete variable domain reads GAGVSQSPSNKVTEKGKDVELRCDPISGHTALYWYRQSLGQGLEFLIYFQGNSAPDKSGLPSDRFSAERTGGSVSTLTIQRTQQEDSAVYLCASSTTSGSAYEQYFGPGTRLTVT.

CDR3 in amino acids: CASSSSGDQGEQFF. The DNA of the CDR3 is TGTGCCAGCAGCTCCAGTGGAGACCAGGGTGAGCAGTTCTTC. This sequence joins TRBV9 and TRBJ2-1, with D perhaps matching TRBD1 (5 bases). This CDR3 is built from 14 residues. V was clipped by 4 bases and J by 9 bases, with 17 bases between them. The V gene's germline CDR1 is SGDLS and CDR2 YYNGEE.

This chain connects TRBV12-3 or TRBV12-4 to TRBJ1-5; D remains unclear. This CDR3 comprises 12 residues. V lost 2 bases, J lost 6 bases, and 5 bases lay in between. The CDR3 spells CASSLWGQPQHF. CDR3 coding DNA: TGTGCCAGCAGTTTATGGGGTCAGCCCCAGCATTTT.

J is TRBJ1-3 and V is TRBV6-5; 8 nucleotides match TRBD1. Germline-derived CDR1 and CDR2 are MNHEY and SVGAGI. The CDR3 has 14 residues. V trimming: 7 bases; J trimming: 1 base; junction bases outside the gene matches: 3. The DNA of the CDR3 is TGTGCCAGCACCCGGGACAGGTCTGGAAACACCATATATTTT. The encoded protein is CASTRDRSGNTIYF.

This clone was detected once. The chain combines TRBV18 with TRBJ1-1; no definite D call. Trimming left V 2 bases short and J 3 bases short, with 10 bases between. The CDR3 is 14 residues long. Germline-derived CDR1 and CDR2 are KGHSH and LQKENI. The CDR3 sequence is CASSPEVGDTEAFF. The CDR3, as DNA: TGTGCCAGCTCACCAGAGGTTGGAGACACTGAAGCTTTCTTT. Supplemented by reference TRBV18 and TRBJ1-1, the full variable domain reads NAGVMQNPRHLVRRRGQEARLRCSPMKGHSHVYWYRQLPEEGLKFMVYLQKENIIDESGMPKERFSAEFPKEGPSILRIQQVVRGDSAAYFCASSPEVGDTEAFFGQGTRLTVV.

The chain joins TRBV27 to TRBJ2-1, with no clear D. Looked up from germline, CDR1 is MNHEY and CDR2 is SMNVEV (reference sequence). V lost 5 bases and J lost 0, with 5 bases in between. The CDR3 sequence is 13 residues long. CDR3 sequence (DNA): TGTGCCAGCAGTCTGAGCTCCTACAATGAGCAGTTCTTC. Its translation: CASSLSSYNEQFF.

V and J are TRBV2 and TRBJ1-1; no definite D call. V shed 3 bases and J shed 1 base, with 6 bases lying between them. Germline assignment: CDR1 SNHLY and CDR2 FYNNEI. The CDR3 extends over 13 amino acids. The CDR3 coding sequence is TGTGCCAGCAGTGAGGCGGAGAACACTGAAGCTTTCTTT. It is translated as CASSEAENTEAFF.

The rearrangement links TRBV5-1 to TRBJ2-3, with D unresolved. The germline V gene has CDR1 SGHRS and CDR2 YFSETQ. Trimming left V 3 bases short and J 4 bases short, with 12 bases between. The CDR3 is made up of 14 amino acids. The CDR3 region has the DNA TGCGCCAGCAGCTCTTCGACCGTTTCAGATACGCAGTATTTT. It is translated as CASSSSTVSDTQYF.

This chain uses TRBV23-1 with TRBJ2-7, with D tentatively TRBD1 or TRBD2 (5 bases each). TRBV23-1 has ORF status, its function being uncertain. The CDR3 contains 19 residues. The V end lost 3 bases, the J end lost 4 bases, and 28 bases lay between the germline ends. The CDR3 region is CASSHRGGYGTGDLYEQYF. Written as DNA, the CDR3 is TGCGCCAGCAGTCACCGCGGTGGGTATGGGACCGGGGACCTTTACGAGCAGTACTTC.

The rearrangement links TRBV24-1 to TRBJ2-1; D is perhaps TRBD2 (6 bases). Deletions cut 5 bases from V and 4 bases from J, with 14 bases between. The CDR3 is made up of 15 amino acids. CDR1 and CDR2 (germline): KGHDR, SFDVKD. The CDR3 region has the DNA TGTGCCACCAGTGGAACTAGCCACCTTTACAATGAGCAGTTCTTC. This translates into CATSGTSHLYNEQFF.

The chain carries TRBV24-1 and TRBJ1-1; perhaps TRBD1 as D (5 bases). CDR3 length: 13 amino acids. Germline CDR1 and CDR2: KGHDR and SFDVKD. The V and J ends lost 5 bases and 5 bases respectively, with 11 bases between them. In DNA form, the CDR3 reads TGTGCCACCAGTGTAGCGCAGGGAACTGAAGCTTTCTTT. This sequence encodes CATSVAQGTEAFF.

The chain is built from TRBV10-3 and TRBJ1-1; TRBD1 matches at 8 bases. Germline CDR1 is ENHRY and CDR2 is SYGVKD. The CDR3 sequence is 15 residues long. J lost 4 bases, V lost 6 bases, and 10 bases had no gene match. DNA for the CDR3: TGTGCCATCAGGGTGACAGGGGCGGTGGCCACTGAAGCTTTCTTT. Its translation is CAIRVTGAVATEAFF.

The V and J genes are TRBV27 and TRBJ2-4; D remains unclear. Germline loops: CDR1 MNHEY, CDR2 SMNVEV (reference sequence). The CDR3 is made up of 13 amino acids. The V end lost 6 bases, the J end lost 0 bases, and 6 bases lay between the germline ends. The chain's CDR3 is CASRMSAKNIQYF. The CDR3 nucleotides are TGTGCCAGCAGGATGTCAGCCAAAAACATTCAGTACTTC.

V and J are TRBV27 and TRBJ2-1; D is uncertain. The CDR3 is 9 residues long. Germline V gene lookup returns CDR1 MNHEY and CDR2 SMNVEV (reference sequence). V lost 10 bases and J 8 bases, leaving 6 bases between the germline ends. The CDR3 loop is CAILDEQFF. In DNA form, the CDR3 reads TGTGCCATCCTCGATGAGCAGTTCTTC.

V usage is TRBV19 and J usage is TRBJ1-5, with 7 bases identical to TRBD1. The CDR3 runs 17 residues. V trimming: 4 bases; J trimming: 2 bases; junction bases outside the gene matches: 11. The germline gives CDR1 LNHDA, CDR2 SQIVND (reference sequence). The CDR3 reads CASSRFQGGTGNQPQHF. The DNA for the CDR3 is TGTGCCAGTAGTAGGTTTCAGGGGGGAACGGGCAATCAGCCCCAGCATTTT.

The rearrangement uses TRBV24-1 and TRBJ2-3, with D perhaps matching TRBD1 (5 bases). This CDR3 contains 16 residues. Germline V gene sequence: CDR1 KGHDR, CDR2 SFDVKD. Deletions cut 0 bases from V and 4 bases from J, with 13 bases between. This chain's CDR3 is CATSDLKAGLADTQYF. CDR3 sequence (DNA): TGTGCCACCAGTGATTTGAAGGCAGGGCTGGCAGATACGCAGTATTTT.

This clone appeared a few times. CDR3 nucleotide sequence: TGTGCCACCAGTGGCTCCGGGGAGCTGTTTTTT. Encoded protein: CATSGSGELFF. The genes are TRBV24-1 and TRBJ2-2; no reliable D call. Trimming cost V 5 bases and J 6 bases, with 3 bases left between them. The CDR3 spans 11 residues. CDR1 is KGHDR, CDR2 SFDVKD, per germline.

The gene calls are TRBV5-1 and TRBJ2-1; D not resolved. In germline, CDR1 is SGHRS, CDR2 YFSETQ. V was pared by 1 base and J by 5 bases, with 13 bases between. CDR3 length: 15 amino acids. CDR3 sequence: CASSLLSVGHNEQFF. The CDR3 coding sequence is TGCGCCAGCAGCTTGCTGAGCGTAGGGCACAATGAGCAGTTCTTC.

A few counts support this clone. This chain links TRBV4-3 with TRBJ1-2; TRBD1 might be the D (5 bases). Germline CDR1 is LGHNA and CDR2 is YSLEER. This CDR3 is 14 amino acids long. Trimming shortened V by 4 bases and J by 4 bases, and 13 bases separated the two germline ends. This CDR3 reads CASSPRQILYGYTF. The CDR3 nucleotides are TGCGCCAGCAGCCCTAGACAGATCCTCTATGGCTACACCTTC.

V gene TRBV19 combines with J gene TRBJ1-6; 7 bases fit TRBD1. This CDR3 comprises 14 residues. Unmatched junction bases numbered 5, after V lost 7 bases and J lost 5 bases. Germline CDR1 is LNHDA and CDR2 is SQIVND (reference sequence). The CDR3 nucleotides are TGTGCCAGTACCGTGGGACAGAATAATTCACCCCTCCACTTT. Translated: CASTVGQNNSPLHF. The whole variable domain, filled in from reference TRBV19 and TRBJ1-6, reads DGGITQSPKYLFRKEGQNVTLSCEQNLNHDAMYWYRQDPGQGLRLIYYSQIVNDFQKGDIAEGYSVSREKKESFPLTVTSAQKNPTAFYLCASTVGQNNSPLHFGNGTRLTVT.

This clone was seen more than once but under ten times. CDR3 sequence (DNA): TGTGCCAGCAGTTACGCCGACAGGGACTCTGGAAACACCATATATTTT. As protein: CASSYADRDSGNTIYF. The chain has TRBV28 and TRBJ1-3, with 7 bases that match TRBD1. The CDR3 loop spans 16 amino acids. The junction had 6 bases not matched to a gene; V was cut back by 4 bases and J by 0 bases. Germline V gives CDR1 MDHEN, CDR2 SYDVKM.